The 21 T cell receptor beta chains listed next were all sequenced from one sample in a study of T cell repertoires in cytomegalovirus infection. TCRdb re-derived calls from the reads in MiXCR, one entry per CDR3 protein. This table has 84,000 or so distinct CDR3 sequences, around half appearing once. No antigen is known for these receptors. This material consisted of CD8+ T cells from cultured PBMCs, taken from culture after CMV antigen stimulation. These receptors were taken from a human donor in good health (CMV status not recorded). Some clones in this sample may be carry-over from other donors' samples.

J is TRBJ2-6 and V is TRBV4-1; D not certain. Trimming took off 0 bases at V and 2 bases at J, with 5 bases between the two ends. Germline V gives CDR1 MGHRA, CDR2 YSYEKL. The CDR3 totals 15 residues. In nucleotides, the CDR3 is TGCGCCAGCAGCCAAGATGAGGCTGGGGCCAACGTCCTGACTTTC. It is translated as CASSQDEAGANVLTF.

This clonotype was seen a few times. The rearrangement links TRBV6-1 to TRBJ1-2; 9 bases agree with TRBD1. The J segment lost 4 bases and the V segment lost 6 bases, leaving 9 bases of the junction unmatched. This CDR3 has 15 amino acids. CDR1 MNHNS and CDR2 SASEGT come from the germline V gene. The CDR3 is CASRHRDRDTYGYTF. The CDR3 nucleotides are TGTGCCAGCAGGCACCGGGACAGGGATACCTATGGCTACACCTTC.

The chain couples TRBV11-2 to TRBJ2-1, with TRBD2 matching over 9 bases. Germline V gene data show CDR1 as SGHAT and CDR2 as FQNNGV. There are 14 residues in the CDR3. The junction had 2 bases not matched to a gene; V was cut back by 1 base and J by 7 bases. Here the CDR3 reads CASSLGLAVNEQFF. The CDR3 DNA sequence: TGTGCCAGCAGCTTAGGACTAGCGGTGAATGAGCAGTTCTTC.

The CDR3 reads CSASRTGGTLTLYNEQFF. CDR3 in DNA: TGCAGTGCTAGCAGGACAGGGGGCACCTTAACATTATACAATGAGCAGTTCTTC. The chain joins TRBV20-1 to TRBJ2-1; 11 bases are a match to TRBD1. The CDR3 has 18 amino acids. Germline assignment: CDR1 DFQATT and CDR2 SNEGSKA (reference sequence). The junction had 14 bases not matched to a gene; V was cut back by 3 bases and J by 4 bases.

V is TRBV6-6 and J is TRBJ2-7; 7 nucleotides agree with TRBD1. J lost 5 bases, V lost 6 bases, and 10 bases had no gene match. The germline V gene encodes CDR1 MNHNY and CDR2 SVGAGI (reference sequence). The length of the CDR3 is 14 residues. The CDR3 spells CASRGRQGNDEQYF. CDR3 DNA: TGTGCCAGCAGGGGCCGACAGGGAAACGACGAGCAGTACTTC.

This chain uses TRBV6-2 or TRBV6-3 with TRBJ2-1; 7 nucleotides match TRBD2. The CDR3 covers 13 residues. The germline CDR1 and CDR2 sequences are MNHEY and SVGEGT. The ends lost 8 bases at V and 6 bases at J; junction bases unmatched: 7. DNA for the CDR3: TGTGCCAGCGGAGGGAGACTAGCCAATGAGCAGTTCTTC. Translated: CASGGRLANEQFF.

This clonotype occurred a few times. The J gene is TRBJ2-7, the V gene TRBV14; D unresolved. Looked up from germline, CDR1 is SGHDN and CDR2 is FVKESK. Trimming shortened V by 4 bases and J by 1 base, and 11 bases separated the two germline ends. This CDR3 contains 14 residues. The CDR3 DNA is TGTGCCAGCAGCCCGGGCTTAGCATCCTACGAGCAGTACTTC. It encodes CASSPGLASYEQYF.

The gene calls are TRBV4-1 and TRBJ2-5; no clear D gene. The CDR3 runs to 15 residues. Trimming removed 1 base at V and 2 bases at J, with 11 bases between. CDR1 MGHRA and CDR2 YSYEKL come from the germline V gene. The CDR3 sequence is CASSQVMTHQETQYF. Written as DNA, the CDR3 is TGCGCCAGCAGCCAAGTCATGACGCATCAAGAGACCCAGTACTTC.

This clonotype was counted between two and nine times. The chain employs TRBV7-9 and TRBJ1-1, with D perhaps matching TRBD1 (5 bases). Germline V gene sequence: CDR1 SEHNR, CDR2 FQNEAQ (reference sequence). This CDR3 comprises 15 residues. Trimming removed 1 base from V and 5 bases from J, with 14 bases in between. The CDR3 coding sequence is TGTGCCAGCAGCTTAGTCGGGGGGGGGGGTACTGAAGCTTTCTTT. This encodes CASSLVGGGGTEAFF.

V is TRBV6-5 and J is TRBJ2-7; possibly TRBD2 for D (6 bases). The CDR3 spans 16 residues. V was trimmed by 6 bases and J by 2 bases, leaving 20 bases between them. Per germline, CDR1 MNHEY and CDR2 SVGAGI. In nucleotides, the CDR3 is TGTGCCAGCAGCCTAATACCCGGGGGACGGGCCTACGAGCAGTACTTC. It specifies CASSLIPGGRAYEQYF.

This clonotype has a handful of counts. CDR3 in DNA: TGTGCCAGCAGCTTAAGTCAGGGGAATTCACCCCTCCACTTT. Protein product: CASSLSQGNSPLHF. The chain links TRBV7-9 to TRBJ1-6; D may be TRBD1 (6 bases). V shed 2 bases and J shed 7 bases, with 9 bases lying between them. The CDR3 loop spans 14 amino acids. Germline V gives CDR1 SEHNR, CDR2 FQNEAQ (reference sequence).

Only a few counts were recorded for this clonotype. The V gene is TRBV7-2, the J gene TRBJ2-1; 9 bases match TRBD1. This CDR3 is 21 amino acids long. Germline trimming cut 2 bases from V and 0 bases from J; bases unmatched to any gene: 17. The V gene's germline CDR1 is SGHTA and CDR2 FQGNSA. The CDR3 nucleotides are TGTGCCAGCAGCTTATCTCGGGACAGGGTGCTGGGGGTCGGCTCCTACAATGAGCAGTTCTTC. This codes for CASSLSRDRVLGVGSYNEQFF.

This clonotype was recorded a few times. CDR3 amino acids: CASSPGKGTEAFF. The CDR3 DNA reads as TGTGCCAGCAGTCCAGGGAAGGGGACTGAAGCTTTCTTT. V is TRBV12-3 or TRBV12-4 and J is TRBJ1-1; TRBD1 might be the D (5 bases). Trimming removed 5 bases from V and 5 bases from J, with 12 bases in between. There are 13 residues in the CDR3.

The chain combines TRBV6-2 or TRBV6-3 with TRBJ2-5; D is unclear. Per the germline V gene, CDR1 is MNHEY and CDR2 is SVGEGT. V dropped 8 bases and J dropped 0 bases, with 10 bases sitting between them. The CDR3 loop spans 13 amino acids. This CDR3 reads CASARTDQETQYF. Here the CDR3 DNA reads TGTGCCAGCGCTCGGACGGACCAAGAGACCCAGTACTTC.

The chain couples TRBV30 to TRBJ1-1; D remains ambiguous. The germline V gene has CDR1 GTSNPN and CDR2 SVGIG (reference sequence). This CDR3 region has 14 residues. Trimming removed 4 bases from V and 1 base from J, with 13 bases in between. CDR3 coding DNA: TGTGCCTGGACTTTCTTCTCTTGGAACACTGAAGCTTTCTTT. This gives the protein CAWTFFSWNTEAFF. Drawing the rest from reference TRBV30 and TRBJ1-1, the complete variable domain is SQTIHQWPATLVQPVGSPLSLECTVEGTSNPNLYWYRQAAGRGLQLLFYSVGIGQISSEVPQNLSASRPQDRQFILSSKKLLLSDSGFYLCAWTFFSWNTEAFFGQGTRLTVV.

V gene TRBV7-9 combines with J gene TRBJ2-1, with 8 nucleotides matching TRBD2. V trimming: 4 bases; J trimming: 1 base; junction bases outside the gene matches: 6. CDR3 length equals 16 residues. The germline V gene encodes CDR1 SEHNR and CDR2 FQNEAQ (reference sequence). CDR3 sequence: CASSSTAGGSYNEQFF. CDR3 bases: TGTGCCAGCAGCTCCACGGCGGGGGGATCCTACAATGAGCAGTTCTTC.

This chain uses TRBV7-3 with TRBJ1-3; D ambiguous. The V end was cut by 5 bases, the J end by 0 bases, with 14 bases between. The CDR3 has 16 amino acids. The germline CDR1 and CDR2 sequences are SGHTA and FQGTGA. CDR3 loop: CASSLIGRGSGNTIYF. The CDR3 bases are TGTGCCAGCAGCCTTATAGGTCGGGGCTCTGGAAACACCATATATTTT.

This clonotype was seen just once. V usage is TRBV5-6 and J usage is TRBJ2-1, with D maybe TRBD2 (5 bases). Deletions cut 0 bases from V and 8 bases from J, with 9 bases between. Germline V CDR1 and CDR2: SGHDT, YYEEEE. The CDR3 sequence is 13 residues long. CDR3 nucleotide sequence: TGTGCCAGCAGCTTGGCCGAGGACTATGAGCAGTTCTTC. Translation: CASSLAEDYEQFF.

This clonotype was counted ten times or more. V and J are TRBV28 and TRBJ2-7; a possible D gene is TRBD2 (5 bases). The ends were cut back, 7 bases at V and 5 bases at J, with 18 bases in the middle. CDR1 MDHEN and CDR2 SYDVKM come from the germline V gene. This CDR3 spans 14 amino acids. CDR3 DNA sequence: TGTGCCAGCACTCCCAACCCACTAGGCGACGAGCAGTACTTC. Protein sequence: CASTPNPLGDEQYF.

A few counts support this clonotype. The chain combines TRBV12-3 or TRBV12-4 with TRBJ2-1; TRBD1 matches 9 bases. The CDR3 is 17 residues long. V gave up 6 bases and J gave up 4 bases; unmatched junction bases: 13. CDR3 nucleotide sequence: TGTGCCAGCAGCTCAACAGGGGGCGGAAAGATTTACAATGAGCAGTTCTTC. Its translation is CASSSTGGGKIYNEQFF.

The V call is TRBV27, the J call TRBJ2-4; tentatively, D is TRBD2 (5 bases). Germline-derived CDR1 and CDR2 are MNHEY and SMNVEV (reference sequence). The CDR3 consists of 17 residues. Trimming removed 6 bases at V and 8 bases at J, with 26 bases between. The CDR3 is CASSPVATLAKKDIQYF. For the CDR3, the DNA is TGTGCCAGCAGCCCCGTCGCTACCCTAGCCAAAAAGGACATTCAGTACTTC.